This T cell receptor (beta chain) was found in a study of neoadjuvant nivolumab and ipilimumab in lung cancer. Study summary: The combination arm added day-1 ipilimumab 1 mg/kg to nivolumab 3 mg/kg on days 1, 15, 29. Findings and limits, study-wide: Higher pretherapy blood TCR richness went with higher resected-tumor richness. From pretherapy to surgery, tumor richness and clonality rose with dual therapy. Compared with tumor-adjacent uninvolved lung, resected tumors showed greater richness and clonality.

This clone has more than one count but fewer than ten. Antigen: not known. The CDR3 has 11 residues. V dropped 6 bases and J dropped 9 bases, with 12 bases sitting between them. Germline V gene data show CDR1 as SGHTA and CDR2 as FQGNSA. Repertoires were generated with immunoSEQ multiplex PCR, while TCRdb's copy carries only in-frame clones and drops some. Found here are tens of thousands of clones, 89% of them singletons; the top ten hold approximately 3.5%. Specimen: peripheral blood, collected before neoadjuvant nivolumab, alone or with ipilimumab. This sequence joins TRBV7-2 and TRBJ2-7; D might be TRBD2 (6 bases). The TCR was taken from an adult with non-small cell lung cancer. This chain's CDR3 is CASSSSVWQYF. The CDR3 nucleotides are TGTGCCAGCAGTTCTAGCGTGTGGCAGTACTTC.